This note documents a single TCR beta chain sequence. Its antigen is unidentified. This sample was included in a study of T cell responses to AZD1222 COVID-19 vaccine. Study-level background: Combined were second doses at about 4 or about 12 weeks. Study-level findings and limits: Nearly half of the spike-specific TCRs reportedly recognize variant regions that carry no mutations.

Trimming removed 3 bases at V and 9 bases at J, with 15 bases between. Germline CDR1 LGHDT, CDR2 YNNKEL (reference sequence). CDR3 length equals 14 residues. Some clones are missing from TCRdb's copy, which holds only in-frame ones; the method was immunoSEQ multiplex PCR. The data hold roughly 100,000 clones, with 88% observed a single time. This sequence originates from an adult in good health. The V call is TRBV3-1 (or the pseudogene TRBV3-2), the J call TRBJ2-1; D may be TRBD1 or TRBD2 (6 bases each). The sample here was peripheral blood, taken on day 0 of AZD1222 vaccination. The CDR3 region is CASSHKTRGVEQFF. CDR3 nucleotide sequence: TGTGCCAGCAGCCACAAGACTAGGGGGGTTGAGCAGTTCTTC.